The present TCR beta chain was sequenced within a study of vaccination and CD4 T cells after COVID-19. Study at large: Convalescent donors were composed of six males and four females, of whom two were Hispanic.

An Oncomine TCR Beta short-read assay was used to sequence the DNA from cultured CD4+ T cells. Once CD4+ T cells had been cultured, genomic DNA was extracted from them. TCRdb recomputed calls from the PCR reads with MiXCR, one row per CDR3 protein. This table holds around 20,000 distinct CDR3 sequences, 51% found once. To note about this clonotype: Its cognate antigen is unknown.

The treatment denotes: roughly 11-day PBMC culture with coronavirus spike peptide pools or control peptides (ViraFEST assay). This TCR was recovered from a human donor who had recovered from COVID-19. The sequenced sample was CD4+ T cells from blood, cultured in vitro, obtained before SARS-CoV-2 vaccination.

The CDR3 nucleotides read TGTGCCAGCAGCTTAGACCCGGGTTACTCCTACGAGCAGTACTTC. Translation: CASSLDPGYSYEQYF. V gene TRBV7-2 combines with J gene TRBJ2-7; no clear D. CDR3 size: 15 residues. Germline V gene data show CDR1 as SGHTA and CDR2 as FQGNSA. V lost 1 base and J 0 bases, leaving 10 bases between the germline ends.